Shown below are 29 T cell receptor beta chains from a single sample sequenced in a study of T cell responses to AZD1222 COVID-19 vaccine. The table came from immunoSEQ multiplex PCR; TCRdb's copy has only in-frame clones and leaves some out. The sample lists around 94,000 clones, around 83% occurring once. The material was peripheral blood, obtained on day 0 of AZD1222 vaccination. The receptors originated from an adult in good health.

The gene calls are TRBV28 and TRBJ1-6; D is undetermined. The length of the CDR3 is 13 residues. CDR1 and CDR2 (germline): MDHEN, SYDVKM. V was cut by 3 bases and J by 10 bases, with 10 bases left in between. For the CDR3, the DNA is TGTGCCAGCAGTTTGGGGTTGAACTCACCCCTCCACTTT. Amino acid sequence: CASSLGLNSPLHF.

Comment on this clone: Mismatch with germline at one junction end may stem from a read error. The V gene is TRBV7-7, the J gene TRBJ1-3; D uncertain. The germline CDR1 and CDR2 sequences are SSHAT and FNYEAQ (reference sequence). CDR3 size: 11 residues. CDR3 sequence reads: CASSDGNTIYF. The CDR3 nucleotides are TGTGCTAGCAGCGATGGAAACACCATATATTTT.

The J gene is TRBJ2-1, the V gene TRBV11-2; no clear D gene. V was shortened by 0 bases and J by 7 bases, with 10 bases between the two germline ends. Germline V lookup: CDR1 SGHAT, CDR2 FQNNGV. The CDR3 is 14 residues long. The CDR3 spells CASSLDPVVNEQFF. Written as DNA, the CDR3 is TGTGCCAGCAGCTTAGATCCAGTGGTGAATGAGCAGTTCTTC.

V gene TRBV7-3 combines with J gene TRBJ1-5; 9 bases map to TRBD1. Germline trimming cut 6 bases from V and 3 bases from J; bases unmatched to any gene: 12. This CDR3 contains 17 residues. The V gene's germline CDR1 is SGHTA and CDR2 FQGTGA. The chain's CDR3 is CASRLLSGTGINQPQHF. CDR3 bases: TGTGCCAGCAGACTGCTTAGTGGGACAGGGATCAATCAGCCCCAGCATTTT.

The rearrangement links TRBV7-2 to TRBJ1-2, with TRBD1 as a possible D gene (5 bases). V shed 2 bases and J shed 8 bases, with 12 bases lying between them. Germline loops: CDR1 SGHTA, CDR2 FQGNSA. This CDR3 comprises 13 residues. The CDR3 here is CASSLKGQGGYTF. The CDR3, as DNA: TGTGCCAGCAGCTTAAAGGGGCAGGGCGGCTACACCTTC.

This clone was found a few times. The rearrangement links TRBV7-8 to TRBJ2-1, with 9 positions matching TRBD1. The CDR3 runs to 15 residues. Germline V lookup: CDR1 SGHVS, CDR2 FQNEAQ. Trimming took 5 bases from V and 3 from J; bases not matched to a gene: 5. CDR3 sequence reads: CASSRRDRDYNEQFF. The CDR3 nucleotides are TGTGCCAGCAGCCGCCGGGACAGGGACTACAATGAGCAGTTCTTC.

This chain links TRBV9 with TRBJ1-2; 11 bases match TRBD1. The CDR3 consists of 18 residues. V shed 4 bases, J shed 4 bases, and the junction held 15 bases outside the gene matches. The germline V gene encodes CDR1 SGDLS and CDR2 YYNGEE. CDR3 DNA: TGTGCCAGCAGCCCTGAAGCCTGGACAGGGGGCGCTTCCTATGGCTACACCTTC. Translated: CASSPEAWTGGASYGYTF.

V gene TRBV5-4 combines with J gene TRBJ2-7, with 7 positions matching TRBD2. The CDR3 is 14 amino acids. CDR1 is SGHNT and CDR2 is YYREEE in the germline V gene (reference sequence). V shed 4 bases and J 4 bases; nucleotides not matched to a gene: 8. The CDR3 spells CASSQGLGGYEQYF. For the CDR3, the DNA is TGTGCCAGCAGCCAAGGACTAGGAGGGTACGAGCAGTACTTC.

This rearrangement joins TRBV4-2 to TRBJ2-2, with D possibly TRBD2 on 5 matching bases. The ends were cut back, 3 bases at V and 0 bases at J, with 14 bases in the middle. CDR3 length: 17 residues. CDR1 and CDR2 (germline): LGHNA, YNFKEQ. Written as DNA, the CDR3 is TGTGCCAGCAGCCACCCCGAGGGAACGCCGAACACCGGGGAGCTGTTTTTT. It encodes CASSHPEGTPNTGELFF.

J is TRBJ2-6 and V is TRBV28; D is unclear. From germline, CDR1 is MDHEN and CDR2 SYDVKM. Trimming removed 0 bases at V and 0 bases at J, with 3 bases between. The CDR3 consists of 15 residues. The CDR3 region is CASSLWNSGANVLTF. The DNA for the CDR3 is TGTGCCAGCAGTTTATGGAACTCTGGGGCCAACGTCCTGACTTTC.

This chain links TRBV12-3 or TRBV12-4 with TRBJ1-2, with D possibly matching TRBD1 (6 bases). Trimming removed 9 bases from V and 8 bases from J, with 19 bases in between. The CDR3 is made up of 13 amino acids. The DNA of the CDR3 is TGTGCCAGTTCAGCAGGGGAGACAGGAGGCTACACCTTC. It codes for CASSAGETGGYTF.

V gene TRBV28 combines with J gene TRBJ1-3, with 8 bases that match TRBD1. There are 16 residues in the CDR3. V lost 3 bases and J lost 2; bases outside the gene matches: 6. Germline assignment: CDR1 MDHEN and CDR2 SYDVKM. The CDR3 DNA is TGTGCCAGCAGTTTTGGACAGGGTGGCCCTGGAAACACCATATATTTT. This translates into CASSFGQGGPGNTIYF. The whole variable domain, filled in from reference TRBV28 and TRBJ1-3, reads DVKVTQSSRYLVKRTGEKVFLECVQDMDHENMFWYRQDPGLGLRLIYFSYDVKMKEKGDIPEGYSVSREKKERFSLILESASTNQTSMYLCASSFGQGGPGNTIYFGEGSWLTVV.

This clone has only a few counts. The chain uses TRBV7-9 and TRBJ2-2; D is possibly TRBD1 (7 bases). With 11 bases removed from V and 2 bases from J, the gap between germline ends came to 15 bases. This CDR3 spans 14 amino acids. CDR1 SEHNR and CDR2 FQNEAQ come from the germline V gene (reference sequence). The CDR3 spells CASGGQTNTGELFF. In DNA form, the CDR3 reads TGTGCCTCAGGGGGGCAGACTAACACCGGGGAGCTGTTTTTT.

The chain has TRBV10-3 and TRBJ1-2; D is undetermined. The CDR3 has 14 amino acids. Deletions cut 6 bases from V and 1 base from J, with 12 bases between. Germline V gene lookup returns CDR1 ENHRY and CDR2 SYGVKD. The CDR3 DNA reads as TGTGCCATCAGCCTCTATTCAGATAACTATGGCTACACCTTC. Translation gives CAISLYSDNYGYTF.

The chain has TRBV28 and TRBJ1-2; 12 nucleotides align to TRBD1. Looked up from germline, CDR1 is MDHEN and CDR2 is SYDVKM. This CDR3 is 15 amino acids long. The junction had 6 bases not matched to a gene; V was cut back by 3 bases and J by 7 bases. CDR3 protein: CASSLWDRGRFGYTF. The CDR3 bases are TGTGCCAGCAGTTTGTGGGACAGGGGGCGCTTTGGCTACACCTTC.

The J gene is TRBJ2-5, the V gene TRBV5-1; D call uncertain. Per germline, CDR1 SGHRS and CDR2 YFSETQ. The ends were cut back, 2 bases at V and 1 base at J, with 6 bases in the middle. The CDR3 is made up of 13 amino acids. The DNA for the CDR3 is TGCGCCAGCAGCTTAAACAGCCAAGAGACCCAGTACTTC. Amino acids: CASSLNSQETQYF.

This clone appeared a few times. The J gene is TRBJ1-4, the V gene TRBV5-1, with D perhaps TRBD1 (5 bases). CDR3 size: 14 residues. Germline values: CDR1 SGHRS, CDR2 YFSETQ. V was cut by 4 bases and J by 3 bases, with 10 bases left in between. CDR3 residues: CASSLQEPNEKLFF. CDR3 nucleotides: TGCGCCAGCAGCCTACAGGAACCTAATGAAAAACTGTTTTTT.

V gene TRBV12-3 or TRBV12-4 combines with J gene TRBJ1-5, with 9 positions matching TRBD1. The CDR3 spans 13 residues. V was clipped by 6 bases and J by 7 bases; unmatched bases: 4. CDR3 in amino acids: CASRGQGGQPQHF. The CDR3 region has the DNA TGTGCCAGCAGGGGACAGGGAGGGCAGCCCCAGCATTTT.

The rearrangement uses TRBV6-6 and TRBJ2-7, with a possible D match to TRBD1 (5 bases). The CDR3 runs to 15 residues. CDR1 MNHNY and CDR2 SVGAGI come from the germline V gene (reference sequence). Trimming took 0 bases from V and 6 from J, leaving 15 bases between them. The CDR3 is CASSYSSRQSIEQYF. The CDR3 DNA sequence: TGTGCCAGCAGTTACTCATCCCGACAGTCCATCGAGCAGTACTTC.

In this sample, this clone turned up a few times. This sequence joins TRBV28 and TRBJ2-7; 9 bases fit TRBD1. This CDR3 region has 15 residues. Germline V gene data show CDR1 as MDHEN and CDR2 as SYDVKM. The J segment lost 1 base and the V segment lost 5 bases, leaving 6 bases of the junction unmatched. CDR3 coding DNA: TGTGCCAGCAGTCTGGGACAGGGCCTATCCTACGAGCAGTACTTC. Its protein product is CASSLGQGLSYEQYF.

Of note for this clone: Mismatch with germline at one junction end may stem from a read error. V gene TRBV9 combines with J gene TRBJ2-7, with D uncertain. This CDR3 spans 12 amino acids. In germline, CDR1 is SGDLS, CDR2 YYNGEE. CDR3 loop: CASSSSSYEQCF. The CDR3 bases are TGTGCCAGCAGCTCTTCGTCCTACGAGCAGTGCTTC.

This chain connects TRBV4-2 to TRBJ1-4; TRBD1 is a possible D gene (6 bases). The CDR3 extends over 15 amino acids. Looked up from germline, CDR1 is LGHNA and CDR2 is YNFKEQ. The V end was cut by 1 base, the J end by 4 bases, with 10 bases between. The chain's CDR3 is CASSQGEGGNEKLFF. CDR3 nucleotides: TGTGCCAGCAGCCAAGGAGAGGGGGGTAATGAAAAACTGTTTTTT.

This sequence joins TRBV5-1 and TRBJ2-1, with D possibly matching TRBD2 (6 bases). The CDR3 is 16 residues long. V was shortened by 4 bases and J by 0 bases, with 14 bases between the two germline ends. The germline V gene encodes CDR1 SGHRS and CDR2 YFSETQ. CDR3 DNA: TGCGCCAGCAGCACGTTACCCGGGAGCTCCTACAATGAGCAGTTCTTC. Protein sequence: CASSTLPGSSYNEQFF.

The rearrangement links TRBV30 to TRBJ1-2; 10 positions match TRBD1. Looked up from germline, CDR1 is GTSNPN and CDR2 is SVGIG (reference sequence). CDR3 size: 14 residues. V shed 0 bases, J shed 8 bases, and the junction held 6 bases outside the gene matches. In nucleotides, the CDR3 is TGTGCCTGGAGTGTACGACAGGGGGCTCGGGGCTACACCTTC. Its protein product is CAWSVRQGARGYTF.

V is TRBV19 and J is TRBJ1-5; D is perhaps TRBD1 (6 bases). From germline, CDR1 is LNHDA and CDR2 SQIVND (reference sequence). The V gene lost 7 bases and the J gene lost 4 bases, with 14 bases spanning the gap. The CDR3 covers 14 residues. CDR3 amino acids: CASTFGGLNQPQHF. CDR3 DNA: TGTGCCAGTACCTTTGGGGGCCTAAATCAGCCCCAGCATTTT.

For this clone: One end of the junction varies from germline; a read error may be responsible. The V and J genes are TRBV3-1 (or the pseudogene TRBV3-2) and TRBJ2-5; no definite D call. Germline V CDR1 and CDR2: LGHDT, YNNKEL (reference sequence). There are 14 residues in the CDR3. CDR3 residues: CASSQRTRQGTQYF. CDR3 bases: TGTGCCAGCAGCCAGAGGACGCGACAAGGGACCCAGTACTTC.

This clone was counted a single time. The rearrangement joins TRBV11-2 to TRBJ1-3; D not certain. V dropped 0 bases and J dropped 7 bases, with 10 bases sitting between them. Germline V lookup: CDR1 SGHAT, CDR2 FQNNGV. There are 14 residues in the CDR3. The CDR3 protein is CASSLEARSNTIYF. CDR3 in DNA: TGTGCCAGCAGCTTAGAGGCTCGCTCGAACACCATATATTTT. Full variable domain (outside the CDR3, taken from reference TRBV11-2 and TRBJ1-3): EAGVAQSPRYKIIEKRQSVAFWCNPISGHATLYWYQQILGQGPKLLIQFQNNGVVDDSQLPKDRFSAERLKGVDSTLKIQPAKLEDSAVYLCASSLEARSNTIYFGEGSWLTVV.

The V and J genes are TRBV15 and TRBJ2-1, with D perhaps TRBD1 (5 bases). The V gene lost 4 bases and the J gene lost 2 bases, with 12 bases spanning the gap. CDR3 length: 15 amino acids. Germline V CDR1 and CDR2: LNHNV, YYDKDF (reference sequence). The CDR3 is CATSIQTATYNEQFF. CDR3 DNA sequence: TGTGCCACCAGCATTCAGACAGCTACCTACAATGAGCAGTTCTTC.

This clone was seen only a few times. V gene TRBV6-2 or TRBV6-3 combines with J gene TRBJ1-4; a possible D gene is TRBD1 (6 bases). This CDR3 contains 17 residues. In germline, CDR1 is MNHEY, CDR2 SVGEGT. Deletions cut 0 bases from V and 0 bases from J, with 11 bases between. The DNA of the CDR3 is TGTGCCAGCAGTTACTCGGATCCAGGGGCAACTAATGAAAAACTGTTTTTT. Protein product: CASSYSDPGATNEKLFF.